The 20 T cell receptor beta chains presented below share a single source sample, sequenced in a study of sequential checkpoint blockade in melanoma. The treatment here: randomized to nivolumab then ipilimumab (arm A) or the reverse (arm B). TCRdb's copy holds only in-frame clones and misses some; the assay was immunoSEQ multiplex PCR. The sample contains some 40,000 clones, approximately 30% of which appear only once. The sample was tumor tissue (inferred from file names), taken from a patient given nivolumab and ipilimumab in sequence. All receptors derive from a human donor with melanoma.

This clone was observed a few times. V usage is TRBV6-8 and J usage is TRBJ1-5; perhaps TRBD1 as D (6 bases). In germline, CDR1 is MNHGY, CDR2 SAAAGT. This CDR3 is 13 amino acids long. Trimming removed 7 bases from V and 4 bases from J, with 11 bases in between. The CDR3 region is CASKMGANQPQHF. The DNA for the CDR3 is TGTGCCAGCAAAATGGGGGCTAATCAGCCCCAGCATTTT.

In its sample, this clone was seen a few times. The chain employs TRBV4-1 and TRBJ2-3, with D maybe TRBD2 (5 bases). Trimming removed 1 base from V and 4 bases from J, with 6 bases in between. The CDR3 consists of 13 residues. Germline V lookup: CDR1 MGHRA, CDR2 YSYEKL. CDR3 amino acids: CASSQGTSDTQYF. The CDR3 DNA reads TGCGCCAGCAGCCAAGGGACTTCAGATACGCAGTATTTT.

Here the CDR3 DNA reads TGTGCCAGCAGTTCTAAGCGGGAGAACACTGAAGCTTTCTTT. Its translation is CASSSKRENTEAFF. The chain recombines TRBV6-8 with TRBJ1-1, with no clear D. Trimming took 4 bases from V and 1 from J, leaving 10 bases between them. This CDR3 comprises 14 residues. Germline assignment: CDR1 MNHGY and CDR2 SAAAGT.

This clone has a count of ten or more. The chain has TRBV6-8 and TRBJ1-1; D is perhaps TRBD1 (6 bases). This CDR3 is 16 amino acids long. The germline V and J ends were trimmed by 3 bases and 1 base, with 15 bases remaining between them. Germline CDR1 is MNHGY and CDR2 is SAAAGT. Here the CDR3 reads CASSYGQGTPNTEAFF. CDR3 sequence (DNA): TGTGCCAGCAGTTATGGGCAGGGGACCCCGAACACTGAAGCTTTCTTT.

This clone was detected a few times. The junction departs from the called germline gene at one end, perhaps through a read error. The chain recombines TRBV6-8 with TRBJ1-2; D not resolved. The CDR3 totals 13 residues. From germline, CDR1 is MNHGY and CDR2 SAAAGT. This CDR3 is CAISADTNYGYTF. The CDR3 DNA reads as TGTGCCATCAGTGCCGACACTAACTATGGCTACACCTTC.

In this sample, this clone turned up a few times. The CDR3 DNA follows: TGCGCCAGCAGTCAACCACATGACTGGCGGTATCAGCCCCAGCATTTT. It encodes CASSQPHDWRYQPQHF. The chain carries TRBV23-1 and TRBJ1-5; D is unclear. TRBV23-1 has ORF status, its function being uncertain. Trimming shortened V by 2 bases and J by 5 bases, and 16 bases separated the two germline ends. The CDR3 length is 16 residues.

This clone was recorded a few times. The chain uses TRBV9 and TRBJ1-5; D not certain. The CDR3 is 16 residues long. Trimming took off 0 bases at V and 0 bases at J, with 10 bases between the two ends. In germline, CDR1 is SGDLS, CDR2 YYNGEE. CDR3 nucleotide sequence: TGTGCCAGCAGCGTAGGGCCGAATACTAGCAATCAGCCCCAGCATTTT. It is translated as CASSVGPNTSNQPQHF.

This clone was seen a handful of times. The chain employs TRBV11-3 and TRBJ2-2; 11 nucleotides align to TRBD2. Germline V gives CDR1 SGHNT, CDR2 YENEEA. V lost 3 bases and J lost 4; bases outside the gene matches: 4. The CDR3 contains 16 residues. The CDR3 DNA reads TGTGCCAGCAGCTTTGGGACTAGCGGTTCCACCGGGGAGCTGTTTTTT. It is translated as CASSFGTSGSTGELFF.

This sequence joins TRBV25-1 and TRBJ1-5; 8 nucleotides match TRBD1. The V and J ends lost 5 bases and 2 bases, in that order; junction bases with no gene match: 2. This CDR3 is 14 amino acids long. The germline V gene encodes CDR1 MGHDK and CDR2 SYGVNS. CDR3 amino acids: CASSQTGGNQPQHF. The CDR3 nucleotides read TGTGCCAGCAGTCAGACAGGGGGCAATCAGCCCCAGCATTTT. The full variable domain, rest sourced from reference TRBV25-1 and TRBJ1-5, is EADIYQTPRYLVIGTGKKITLECSQTMGHDKMYWYQQDPGMELHLIHYSYGVNSTEKGDLSSESTVSRIRTEHFPLTLESARPSHTSQYLCASSQTGGNQPQHFGDGTRLSIL.

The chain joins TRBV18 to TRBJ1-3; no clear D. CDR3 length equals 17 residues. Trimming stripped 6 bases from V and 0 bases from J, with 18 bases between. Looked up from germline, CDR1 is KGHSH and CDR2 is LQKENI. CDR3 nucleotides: TGTGCCAGCTCCCGGGATAGCCCCCAATCCTCTGGAAACACCATATATTTT. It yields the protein CASSRDSPQSSGNTIYF.

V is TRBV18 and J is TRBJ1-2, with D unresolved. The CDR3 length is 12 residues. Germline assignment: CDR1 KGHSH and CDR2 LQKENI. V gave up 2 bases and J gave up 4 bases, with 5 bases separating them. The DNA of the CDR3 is TGTGCCAGCTCACCAGGCATCTATGGCTACACCTTC. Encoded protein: CASSPGIYGYTF.

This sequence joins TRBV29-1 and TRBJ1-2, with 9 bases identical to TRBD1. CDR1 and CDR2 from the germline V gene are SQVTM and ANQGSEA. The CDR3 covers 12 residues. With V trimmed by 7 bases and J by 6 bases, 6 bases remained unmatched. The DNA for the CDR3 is TGCAGCGCCGGACAGGGGACGGATGGCTACACCTTC. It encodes CSAGQGTDGYTF.

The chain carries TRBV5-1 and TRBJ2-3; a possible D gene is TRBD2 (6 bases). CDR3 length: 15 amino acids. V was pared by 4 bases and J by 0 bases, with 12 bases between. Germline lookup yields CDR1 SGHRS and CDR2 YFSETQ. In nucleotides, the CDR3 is TGCGCCAGCAGCCGGGACTCTTCCAGCACAGATACGCAGTATTTT. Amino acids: CASSRDSSSTDTQYF.

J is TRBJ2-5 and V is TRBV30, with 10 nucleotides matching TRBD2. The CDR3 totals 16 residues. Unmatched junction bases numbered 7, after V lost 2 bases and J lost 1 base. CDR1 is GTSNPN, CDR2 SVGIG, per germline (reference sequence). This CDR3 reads CAWSSPGTSAQETQYF. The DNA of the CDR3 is TGTGCCTGGAGTTCCCCCGGGACTAGCGCCCAAGAGACCCAGTACTTC.

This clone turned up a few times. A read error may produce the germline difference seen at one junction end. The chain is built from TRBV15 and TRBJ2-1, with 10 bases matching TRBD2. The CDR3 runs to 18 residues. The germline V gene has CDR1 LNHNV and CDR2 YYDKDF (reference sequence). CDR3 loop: CASSFLLSRLAGEGEQFF. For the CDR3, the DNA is TGTGCCAGCAGCTTCCTGCTGTCGAGGCTAGCGGGAGAGGGCGAGCAGTTCTTC.

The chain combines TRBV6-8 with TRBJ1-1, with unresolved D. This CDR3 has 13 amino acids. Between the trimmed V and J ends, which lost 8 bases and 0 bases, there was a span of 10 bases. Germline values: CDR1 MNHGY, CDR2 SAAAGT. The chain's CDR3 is CASVALMNTEAFF. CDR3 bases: TGTGCCAGCGTAGCCCTTATGAACACTGAAGCTTTCTTT.

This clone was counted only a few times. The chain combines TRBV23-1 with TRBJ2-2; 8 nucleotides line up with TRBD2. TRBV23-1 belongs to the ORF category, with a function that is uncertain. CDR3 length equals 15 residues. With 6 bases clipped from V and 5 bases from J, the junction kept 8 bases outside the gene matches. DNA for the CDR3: TGCGCCAGCAGCCGGGAGACTAGCGCTACCGGGGAGCTGTTTTTT. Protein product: CASSRETSATGELFF.

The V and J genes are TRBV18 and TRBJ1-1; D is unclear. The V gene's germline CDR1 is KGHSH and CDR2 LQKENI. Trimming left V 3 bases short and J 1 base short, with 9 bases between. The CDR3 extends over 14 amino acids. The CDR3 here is CASSPAEGNTEAFF. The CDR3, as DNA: TGTGCCAGCTCACCGGCCGAGGGGAACACTGAAGCTTTCTTT.

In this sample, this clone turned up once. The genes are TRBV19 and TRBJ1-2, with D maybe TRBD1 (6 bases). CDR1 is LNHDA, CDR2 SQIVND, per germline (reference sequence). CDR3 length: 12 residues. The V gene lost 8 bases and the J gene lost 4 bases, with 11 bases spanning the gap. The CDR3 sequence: CASGGLGYGYTF. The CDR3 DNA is TGTGCCAGTGGGGGGCTGGGCTATGGCTACACCTTC.

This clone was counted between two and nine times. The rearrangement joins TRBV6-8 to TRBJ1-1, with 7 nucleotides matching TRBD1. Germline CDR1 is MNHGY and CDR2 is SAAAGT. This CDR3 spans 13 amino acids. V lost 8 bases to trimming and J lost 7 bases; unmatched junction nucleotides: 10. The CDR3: CASARGSGFEAFF. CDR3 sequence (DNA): TGTGCCAGCGCCAGGGGGAGCGGGTTTGAAGCTTTCTTT.